This T cell receptor (beta chain) was profiled in a study of T cells in narcolepsy. Study information: Donors had narcolepsy type 1 or type 2, or were healthy controls.

Produced via immunoSEQ multiplex PCR; TCRdb's table is partial and in-frame only. This table holds tens of thousands of clones, approximately 85% found once. CDR3 length: 16 amino acids. The V gene's germline CDR1 is LGHNA and CDR2 YNFKEQ. J was trimmed by 4 bases and V by 0 bases; bases with no gene match: 2. Findings and limits, study-wide: HCRT-specific and TRIB2-specific autoreactive clonotypes appeared among same-patient CSF and blood CD4+ clonotypes. Healthy controls reportedly lacked the autoreactive clonotypes serially found in patients' blood. No autoreactive T cell clone sequences appeared in some memory CD4+ repertoires.

Points on this clone: The antigen is unknown.

V gene TRBV4-2 combines with J gene TRBJ1-4, with TRBD1 matching over 10 bases. The sequencing input was memory (CD45RA-) CD4+ T cells from blood. This receptor was taken from a human donor in good health. CDR3 residues: CASSQDGTGDNEKLFF. The CDR3 bases are TGTGCCAGCAGCCAAGATGGGACAGGGGATAATGAAAAACTGTTTTTT.